The clone carrying this T cell receptor (beta chain) showed up just once. In the same sample, other DNA sequences code for this CDR3. Generated by immunoSEQ multiplex PCR, the TCRdb table keeps only in-frame clones and is missing some. The sample lists over a million clones; 95% to 97% were seen once. This sample was included in a study of shared clonotypes between healthy human individuals. The germline V gene encodes CDR1 SGHRS and CDR2 YFSETQ. V was shortened by 1 base and J by 4 bases, with 9 bases between the two germline ends. The length of the CDR3 is 14 residues. This chain links TRBV5-1 with TRBJ2-1; possible D gene TRBD1, 5 bases. This TCR derives from a young man in good health. Sequencing was carried out using naive CD4+ T cells sorted from blood. Subset defined: CD45RA+ positively selected. The CDR3 DNA sequence: TGCGCCAGCAGCTTGCAGGGTTCGTACAATGAGCAGTTCTTC. Encoded protein: CASSLQGSYNEQFF. The variable domain in full, with the rest retrieved from reference TRBV5-1 and TRBJ2-1, is KAGVTQTPRYLIKTRGQQVTLSCSPISGHRSVSWYQQTPGQGLQFLFEYFSETQRNKGNFPGRFSGRQFSNSRSEMNVSTLELGDSALYLCASSLQGSYNEQFFGPGTRLTVL.